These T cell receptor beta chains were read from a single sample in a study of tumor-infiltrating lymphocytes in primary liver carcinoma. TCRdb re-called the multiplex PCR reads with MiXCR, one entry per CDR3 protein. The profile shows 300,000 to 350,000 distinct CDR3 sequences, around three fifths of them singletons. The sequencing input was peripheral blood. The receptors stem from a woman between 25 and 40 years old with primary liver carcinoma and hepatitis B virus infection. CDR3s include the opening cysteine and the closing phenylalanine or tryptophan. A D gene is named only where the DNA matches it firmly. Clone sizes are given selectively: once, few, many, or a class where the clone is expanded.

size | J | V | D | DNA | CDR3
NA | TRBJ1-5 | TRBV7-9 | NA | TGTGCCAGGAGCTTAGCCCTGGGGCAGCCCCAGCATTTT | CARSLALGQPQHF
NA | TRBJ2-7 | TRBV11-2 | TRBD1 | TGTGCCAGCAGCCTAGCCGGGACAGGGGCCTCCTGG | CASSLAGTGASW
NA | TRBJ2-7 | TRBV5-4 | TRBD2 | TGTGCCAGCAGCGCTAGAGGGACTAGAGGAGAGCAGTACTTC | CASSARGTRGEQYF
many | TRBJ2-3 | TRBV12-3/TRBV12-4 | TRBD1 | TGTGCCAGCAGTTTCTTGGGACAGGGCCCAGATACGCAGTATTTT | CASSFLGQGPDTQYF
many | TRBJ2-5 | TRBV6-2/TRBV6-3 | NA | TGTGCCAGCAGTTACGGGTTGGGGACCCAGTACTTC | CASSYGLGTQYF
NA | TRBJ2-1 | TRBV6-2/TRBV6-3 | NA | TGTGCCAGCAGTTCCCTGAACGGAGCCTACAATGAGCAGTTCTTC | CASSSLNGAYNEQFF
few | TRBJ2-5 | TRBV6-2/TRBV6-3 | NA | TGTGCCAGCAGTTACCCTCCGGGACAACGACAAGAGACCCAGTACTTC | CASSYPPGQRQETQYF
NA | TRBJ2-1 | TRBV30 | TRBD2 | TGTGCCTGGACTCCGGGACTAGCGGGATGGAGTGAGCAGTTCTTC | CAWTPGLAGWSEQFF
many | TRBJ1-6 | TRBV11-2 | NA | TGTGCCAGCAGCTTAGATTGGGGGCGGTCACCCCTCCACTTT | CASSLDWGRSPLHF
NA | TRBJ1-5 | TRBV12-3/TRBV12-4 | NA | TGTGCCAGCAGTTTAGGGCGGACTCTTAGCGATCAGCCCCAGCAATTT | CASSLGRTLSDQPQQF
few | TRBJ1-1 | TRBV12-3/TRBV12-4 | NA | TGTGCCAGCGGTGGTCTTGGCAGCAACACTGAAGCTTTCTTT | CASGGLGSNTEAFF
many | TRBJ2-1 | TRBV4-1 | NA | TGCGCCAGCAGCCAAGATATGGATTCCTACAATGAGCAGTTCTTC | CASSQDMDSYNEQFF
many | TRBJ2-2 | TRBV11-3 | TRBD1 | TGTGCCAGCAGCTCAGGGACAGTGAACACCGGGGAGCTGTTTTTT | CASSSGTVNTGELFF
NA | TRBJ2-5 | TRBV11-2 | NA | TGTGCCAGCAGAGACGGACATGAAGAAGAGACCCAGTACTTC | CASRDGHEEETQYF
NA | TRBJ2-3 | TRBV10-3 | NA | TGTGCCATCACTGACGCGGGATTAGACACAGATACGCAGTATTTT | CAITDAGLDTDTQYF
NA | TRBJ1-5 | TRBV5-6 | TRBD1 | TGTGCCAGCAGACATTACCGGGACAGTCGGAATCAGCCCCAGCATTTT | CASRHYRDSRNQPQHF
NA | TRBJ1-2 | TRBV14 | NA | TGTGCCAGCAGCCCGGCGGGGATAGGCGGCTACACCTTC | CASSPAGIGGYTF
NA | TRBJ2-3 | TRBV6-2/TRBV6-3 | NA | TGTGCCAGCAGTTACAAGCTGTGGGGTATAAGAGAAGATACGCAGTATTTT | CASSYKLWGIREDTQYF
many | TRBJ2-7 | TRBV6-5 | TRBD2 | TGTGCCAGCAGTTATACGGGAGGGCCTCCCTACGAGCAGTACTTC | CASSYTGGPPYEQYF
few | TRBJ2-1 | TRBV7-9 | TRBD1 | TGTGCCAGCAGCTTCCCCCCTTGGTCCAGGGACAGGGGGCCTAATGAGCAGTTCTTC | CASSFPPWSRDRGPNEQFF
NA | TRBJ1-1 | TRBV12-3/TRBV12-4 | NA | TGTGCCAGCAGTCCCGGGACAAAGACTGAAGCTTCCTTT | CASSPGTKTEASF
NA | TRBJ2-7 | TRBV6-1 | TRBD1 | TGTGCCAGTAGTGGCAAAGCAGGACAGGGGTTCCACGAGCAGTACTTC | CASSGKAGQGFHEQYF
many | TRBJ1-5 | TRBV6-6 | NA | TGTGCCAGCAGAAAGACAGATCAGCCCCAGCATTTT | CASRKTDQPQHF
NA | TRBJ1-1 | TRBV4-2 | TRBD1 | TGTGCCAGCAGCCAAATTATGACAGGGACTGAAGCTTTCTTT | CASSQIMTGTEAFF
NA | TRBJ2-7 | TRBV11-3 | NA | TGTGCCTGTGGAGCGGAATCCTACGAGCAGTACTTC | CACGAESYEQYF
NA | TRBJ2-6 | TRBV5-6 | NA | TGTGCCAGCAGCGATTCAGGGTCAGGGGCCAACGTCCTGACTTTC | CASSDSGSGANVLTF
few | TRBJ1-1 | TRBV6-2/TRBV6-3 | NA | TGTGCCAGCAGTTACTCGTTTGGCGGCGGGAACACTGAAGCTTTCTTT | CASSYSFGGGNTEAFF
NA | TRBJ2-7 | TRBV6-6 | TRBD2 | TGTGCCAGCAGTTACTTGAGCGGGGCGCGGGAGCAGTACTTC | CASSYLSGAREQYF
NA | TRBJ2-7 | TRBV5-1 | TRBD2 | TGCGCCAGCAGACGGACTAGCGGGAGAACCTACGAGCAGTACTTC | CASRRTSGRTYEQYF
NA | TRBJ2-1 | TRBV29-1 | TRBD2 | TGCAGAGTTGAAAGGTTTAGCGGGAGTATCGATGATCAGTTCTTC | CRVERFSGSIDDQFF
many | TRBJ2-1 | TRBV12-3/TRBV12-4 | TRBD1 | TGTGCCAGCAGTCGGGACAGGGGGTACAATGAGCAGTTCTTC | CASSRDRGYNEQFF
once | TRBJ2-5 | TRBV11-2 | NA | TGTGCCAGCAGCCAGGCCCCCTTAATCCAGTACTTC | CASSQAPLIQYF
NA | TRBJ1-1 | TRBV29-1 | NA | TGCAGCGTTAGATCGGGGGGGGCTTTCTTT | CSVRSGGAFF
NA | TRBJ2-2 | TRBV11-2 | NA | TGTGCCAGCAACTTTGGGCTAACGAACACCGGGGGGCTGTTTTTT | CASNFGLTNTGGLFF
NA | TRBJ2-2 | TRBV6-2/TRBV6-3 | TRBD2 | TGTGCCGGCAAAGAGACCGGGACTAGCGGGAGGATGCGAAGGACCGGGGAGCTGTTTTTT | CAGKETGTSGRMRRTGELFF
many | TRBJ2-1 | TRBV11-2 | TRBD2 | TGTGCCAGCAGCGTTAGCGGGAGCAGGGGCAATGAGCAGTTCTTC | CASSVSGSRGNEQFF
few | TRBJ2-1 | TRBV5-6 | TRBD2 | TGTGCCAGCAGCGCTTCTAGCGGGAGTCCCGTGGGCAATGAGCAGTTCTTC | CASSASSGSPVGNEQFF
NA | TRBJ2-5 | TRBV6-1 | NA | TGTGCCAGCAGGGAGGGGACGGCGTACAATGAGCAGTACTTT | CASREGTAYNEQYF
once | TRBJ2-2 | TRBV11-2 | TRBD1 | TGTACCAGCAGCTCCGGGGACAGAGTGAACACCGGGAAGCTGTTTTTT | CTSSSGDRVNTGKLFF
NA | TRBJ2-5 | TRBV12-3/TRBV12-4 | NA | TGTGCAAGCATCGACCTTTTAACCCAGTACTTC | CASIDLLTQYF
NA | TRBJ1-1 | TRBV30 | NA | TGTGTCTGGAGCCACTCGGTTAAGGAAGCTTTCTTT | CVWSHSVKEAFF
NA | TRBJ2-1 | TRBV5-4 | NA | TGCGCCAGCAGCCTCGAGGGCAGTGAGCAGTTCTTC | CASSLEGSEQFF
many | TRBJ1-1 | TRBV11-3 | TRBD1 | TGTGCCAGCAGCCGGGGACAGGGAAGCACTGAAGCTTTCTTT | CASSRGQGSTEAFF
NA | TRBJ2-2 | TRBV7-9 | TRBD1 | TGTGCCGGATCGGGACAGGGGACAGGCGGGGAGCTGTTTTTT | CAGSGQGTGGELFF
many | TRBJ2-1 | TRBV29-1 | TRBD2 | TGCAGCGTTGAAGATATAAGCGGGAGGCAGTTCTTC | CSVEDISGRQFF
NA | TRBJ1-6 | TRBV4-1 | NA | TGCGCCAGCAGCCAACCAGAACTTTATAATTCACTCCTCCACTTT | CASSQPELYNSLLHF
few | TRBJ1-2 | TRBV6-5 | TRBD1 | TGTACCAGCAGTTGGACAGGGGGCCCTAACTATGGCTACACCTTC | CTSSWTGGPNYGYTF
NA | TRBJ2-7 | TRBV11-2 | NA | TGTACCAGCATGGGGCAGGGAGTCTACGAGCAGTACTTC | CTSMGQGVYEQYF
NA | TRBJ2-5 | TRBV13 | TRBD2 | TGTGCCAGCAGACTTAGCGGGAGAGAGACCCAGTACTTC | CASRLSGRETQYF
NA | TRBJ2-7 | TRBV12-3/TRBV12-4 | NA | TGTGCCAGCAGTTTTCCCCCTAATGGGATTAGTCTCTACGAGCAGTACTTC | CASSFPPNGISLYEQYF
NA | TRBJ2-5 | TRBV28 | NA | TGTGTCACCCTCCAACTACACCTGGCGACCCAGTACTTC | CVTLQLHLATQYF
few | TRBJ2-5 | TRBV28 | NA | TGTGCCAGCAAAAAAGGGGATGTTTGGGAGACCCAGTATTTC | CASKKGDVWETQYF
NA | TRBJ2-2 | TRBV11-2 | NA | TGTGCCAGCAGTTTCTCGACGGGGGCCGGGAAGCTGTTTTTT | CASSFSTGAGKLFF